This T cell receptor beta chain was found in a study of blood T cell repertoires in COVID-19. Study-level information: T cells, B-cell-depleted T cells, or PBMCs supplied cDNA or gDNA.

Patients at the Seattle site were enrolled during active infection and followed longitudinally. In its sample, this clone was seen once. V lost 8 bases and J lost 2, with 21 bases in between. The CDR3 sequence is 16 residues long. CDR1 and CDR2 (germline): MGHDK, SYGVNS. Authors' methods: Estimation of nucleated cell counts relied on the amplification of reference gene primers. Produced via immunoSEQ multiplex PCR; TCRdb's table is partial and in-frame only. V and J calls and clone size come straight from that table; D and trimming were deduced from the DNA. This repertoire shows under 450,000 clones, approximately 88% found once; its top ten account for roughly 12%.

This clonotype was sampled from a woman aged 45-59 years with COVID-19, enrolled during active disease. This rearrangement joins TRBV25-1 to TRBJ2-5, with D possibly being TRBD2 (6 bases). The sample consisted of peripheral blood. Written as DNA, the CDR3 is TGTGCCAGCTCCGACGCACGGGAAGGAGGGCAAGAGACCCAGTACTTC. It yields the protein CASSDAREGGQETQYF.